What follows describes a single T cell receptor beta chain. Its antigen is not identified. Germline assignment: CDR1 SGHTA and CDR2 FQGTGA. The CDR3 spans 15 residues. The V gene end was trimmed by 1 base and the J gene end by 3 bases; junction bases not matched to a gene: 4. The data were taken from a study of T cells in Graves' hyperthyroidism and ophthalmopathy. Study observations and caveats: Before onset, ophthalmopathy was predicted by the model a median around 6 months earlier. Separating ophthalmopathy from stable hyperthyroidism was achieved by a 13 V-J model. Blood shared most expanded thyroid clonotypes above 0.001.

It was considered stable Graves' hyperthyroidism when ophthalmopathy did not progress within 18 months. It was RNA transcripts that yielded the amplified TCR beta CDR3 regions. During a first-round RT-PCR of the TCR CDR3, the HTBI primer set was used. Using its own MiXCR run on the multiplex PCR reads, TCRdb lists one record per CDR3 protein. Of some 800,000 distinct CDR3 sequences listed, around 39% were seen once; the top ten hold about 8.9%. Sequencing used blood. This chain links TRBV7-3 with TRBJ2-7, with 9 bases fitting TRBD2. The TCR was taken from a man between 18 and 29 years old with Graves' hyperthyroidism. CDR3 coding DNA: TGTGCCAGCAGCTTAAGGGCTAGCGGGAACTACGAGCAGTACTTC. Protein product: CASSLRASGNYEQYF.